The TCR beta chain described here comes from a study of blood T cell repertoires in COVID-19. Across the study: Sites in the United States, Italy and Spain provided acute and convalescent COVID-19 samples. The analysed material was cDNA or gDNA that came from T cells, B-cell-depleted T cells, or PBMCs.

Germline V gives CDR1 SGHTA, CDR2 FQGTGA. V was clipped by 0 bases and J by 0 bases, with 15 bases between them. This CDR3 has 18 amino acids. In the original workflow: The assay estimated nucleated cells by amplifying reference gene primers. The table came from immunoSEQ multiplex PCR; TCRdb's copy has only in-frame clones and leaves some out. That table furnishes V, J and clone size, whereas the DNA furnished D and trimming. Seen here are over 70,000 clones, roughly 80% observed once, and the top ten hold approximately 10%. The chain is built from TRBV7-3 and TRBJ1-5; weak D call: TRBD1 (6 bases). This sequence originates from a woman between 70 and 85 years old with acute or convalescent COVID-19. Material: peripheral blood. The CDR3 protein is CASSLTYRDGGSNQPQHF. DNA of the CDR3: TGTGCCAGCAGCTTAACGTACAGGGACGGTGGTAGCAATCAGCCCCAGCATTTT.